This is a list of T cell receptor beta chains from one sample in a study of T cell repertoires in cytomegalovirus infection. Their cognate antigens are unknown. Using its own MiXCR run on the reads, TCRdb lists one record per CDR3 protein. The sample consists of under 850,000 distinct CDR3 sequences, roughly 36% of them appearing once. The sequences come from cultured PBMCs, collected from culture after CMV antigen stimulation. The origin of the receptors is a human donor in good health (CMV status not recorded). Some clones in this sample may be carry-over from other donors' samples. The CDR3 runs from the conserved cysteine through the conserved F or W. A D gene is named only where the DNA matches it firmly. A row's size may be missing; if present it is once, few, many or a size class.

>.|TRBV6-5|.|TRBJ1-1
CASSFDRRADTEAFF
TGTGCCAGCAGTTTTGATCGGAGGGCCGACACTGAAGCTTTCTTT
>.|TRBV7-8|few|TRBJ2-7
CASSAHRDYEQYF
TGTGCCAGCAGCGCTCACAGGGATTACGAGCAGTACTTC
>.|TRBV24-1|few|TRBJ2-1
CATSDLNSRGNEQFF
TGTGCCACCAGTGATTTAAACTCGCGGGGCAATGAGCAGTTCTTC
>.|TRBV12-5|.|TRBJ2-7
CASGYAVGEQYF
TGTGCTAGTGGTTACGCCGTCGGGGAGCAGTACTTC
>TRBD2|TRBV11-2|many|TRBJ2-3
CASSLFERGAQLVTDTQYF
TGTGCCAGCAGCCTCTTCGAGCGGGGGGCCCAACTAGTCACAGATACGCAGTATTTT
>TRBD2|TRBV20-1|few|TRBJ2-5
CSASRGGGGQETQYF
TGCAGTGCTAGTCGGGGCGGGGGGGGACAAGAGACCCAGTACTTC
>.|TRBV7-2|.|TRBJ2-5
CASSPRTMETQYF
TGTGCCAGCAGCCCGCGGACTATGGAGACCCAGTACTTC
>.|TRBV12-3/TRBV12-4|.|TRBJ2-1
CASSLGAAEQFF
TGTGCCAGCAGTTTAGGTGCCGCTGAGCAGTTCTTC
>.|TRBV11-2|many|TRBJ1-1
CASSLKTEEAFF
TGTGCCAGCAGCTTAAAAACTGAAGAAGCTTTCTTT
>TRBD2|TRBV7-8|many|TRBJ2-1
CASSVSGGTYNEQFF
TGTGCCAGCAGCGTTAGCGGGGGGACCTACAATGAGCAGTTCTTC
>.|TRBV12-3/TRBV12-4|.|TRBJ1-3
CASSGGGNSGNTIYF
TGTGCCAGCAGTGGAGGGGGGAACTCTGGAAACACCATATATTTT
>.|TRBV12-3/TRBV12-4|few|TRBJ2-3
CASSLGEGFPDTQYF
TGTGCCAGCAGTTTAGGTGAAGGCTTCCCAGATACGCAGTATTTT
>TRBD1|TRBV2|few|TRBJ1-2
CASRLRTGSLANYGYTF
TGTGCCAGCAGACTTAGGACAGGTTCCTTAGCTAACTATGGCTACACCTTC
>.|TRBV2|.|TRBJ1-1
CASSGTNPYEAFF
TGTGCCAGCAGCGGGACTAACCCTTATGAAGCTTTCTTT
>TRBD1|TRBV19|few|TRBJ1-5
CASGWDRTNQPQHF
TGTGCCAGTGGGTGGGACAGGACCAATCAGCCCCAGCATTTT
>.|TRBV7-9|.|TRBJ1-1
CASSSRGARARNTEAFF
TGTGCCAGCAGCTCTAGGGGCGCCAGGGCCAGGAACACTGAAGCTTTCTTT
>.|TRBV11-2|.|TRBJ1-4
CASSLQGREKLFF
TGTGCCAGCAGCTTACAGGGTCGCGAAAAACTGTTTTTT
>.|TRBV20-1|.|TRBJ2-7
CSARLYTGSGNEQYF
TGCAGTGCGAGATTATATACAGGGTCAGGCAACGAGCAGTACTTC
>.|TRBV27|.|TRBJ2-6
CASLGLSGANVLTF
TGTGCCAGCCTGGGGCTCTCTGGGGCCAACGTCCTGACTTTC
>TRBD2|TRBV19|.|TRBJ2-1
CASSTTTSGRVDEQFF
TGTGCCAGTAGTACCACGACTAGCGGGAGGGTCGATGAGCAGTTCTTC
>.|TRBV27|few|TRBJ2-2
CASFTNTGELFF
TGTGCCAGCTTTACGAACACCGGGGAGCTGTTTTTT
>.|TRBV28|.|TRBJ1-2
CASSLERYGYTF
TGTGCCAGCAGTTTAGAGAGATATGGCTACACCTTC
>TRBD2|TRBV20-1|once|TRBJ2-3
CSATGGGNTDTQYF
TGCAGTGCCACGGGCGGGGGGAACACAGATACGCAGTATTTT
>.|TRBV4-1|.|TRBJ2-5
CASSQEWLAIQETQYF
TGCGCCAGCAGCCAAGAATGGCTAGCGATCCAAGAGACCCAGTACTTC
>.|TRBV20-1|.|TRBJ2-7
CSGLHARGAYEQYF
TGCAGTGGGCTGCACGCAAGGGGGGCCTACGAGCAGTACTTC
>.|TRBV7-2|many|TRBJ2-1
CASRNSDYNEQFF
TGTGCCAGTCGAAATTCAGACTACAATGAGCAGTTCTTC
>.|TRBV6-1|.|TRBJ1-1
CASSDGGRILNTEAFF
TGTGCCAGCAGTGACGGGGGGCGTATTTTGAACACTGAAGCTTTCTTT
>.|TRBV4-2|few|TRBJ2-2
CASSQREARGSGELFF
TGTGCCAGCAGCCAAAGGGAAGCCAGGGGATCCGGGGAGCTGTTTTTT
>.|TRBV6-2/TRBV6-3|few|TRBJ2-1
CASSYPTQGGEQFF
TGTGCCAGCAGTTACCCCACGCAGGGAGGTGAGCAGTTCTTC
>.|TRBV7-9|many|TRBJ2-7
CASSLGLVPYEQYF
TGTGCCAGCAGCTTAGGCCTAGTCCCATACGAGCAGTACTTC
>.|TRBV19|.|TRBJ2-7
CASSTGDQRNYEQYF
TGTGCCAGTAGTACTGGGGACCAGCGAAACTACGAGCAGTACTTC
>TRBD2|TRBV11-2|few|TRBJ2-3
CASSLSSGGGDTQYF
TGTGCCAGCAGCTTATCTAGCGGGGGGGGAGATACGCAGTATTTT
>.|TRBV6-1|few|TRBJ2-7
CASLGVDTYEQYF
TGTGCCAGCCTGGGGGTTGATACCTACGAGCAGTACTTC
>TRBD2|TRBV11-2|.|TRBJ2-5
CASSLNRGGRETQYF
TGTGCCAGCAGCTTAAACCGGGGAGGGCGGGAGACCCAGTACTTC
>TRBD1|TRBV5-8|.|TRBJ1-2
CASSLPETHRGYIF
TGTGCCAGCAGCTTGCCCGAGACGCACAGGGGTTATATCTTC